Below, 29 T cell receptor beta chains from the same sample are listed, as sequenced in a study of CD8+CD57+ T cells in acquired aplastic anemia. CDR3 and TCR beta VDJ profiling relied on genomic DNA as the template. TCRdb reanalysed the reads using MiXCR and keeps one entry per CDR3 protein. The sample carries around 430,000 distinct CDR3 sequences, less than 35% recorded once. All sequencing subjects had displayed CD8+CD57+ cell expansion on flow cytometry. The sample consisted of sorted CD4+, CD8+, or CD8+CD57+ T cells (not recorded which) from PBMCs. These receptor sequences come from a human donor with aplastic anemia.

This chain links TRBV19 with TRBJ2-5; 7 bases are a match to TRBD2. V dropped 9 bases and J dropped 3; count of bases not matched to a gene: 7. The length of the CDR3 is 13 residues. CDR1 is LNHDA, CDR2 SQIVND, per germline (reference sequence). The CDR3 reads CASSERGEETQYF. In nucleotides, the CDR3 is TGTGCCAGCAGCGAACGGGGGGAAGAGACCCAGTACTTC.

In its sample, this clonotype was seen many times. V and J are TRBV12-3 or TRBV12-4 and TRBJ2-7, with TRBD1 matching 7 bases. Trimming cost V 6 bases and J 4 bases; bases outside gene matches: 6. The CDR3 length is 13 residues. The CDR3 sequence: CASRPGQTYEQYF. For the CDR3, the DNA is TGTGCCAGCAGGCCGGGACAGACGTACGAGCAGTACTTC.

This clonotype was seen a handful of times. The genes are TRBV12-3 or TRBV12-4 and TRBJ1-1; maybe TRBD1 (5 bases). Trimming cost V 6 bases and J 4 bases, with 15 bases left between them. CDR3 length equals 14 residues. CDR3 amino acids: CASRPDWGGTEAFF. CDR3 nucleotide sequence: TGTGCCAGCAGGCCGGACTGGGGCGGCACTGAAGCTTTCTTT.

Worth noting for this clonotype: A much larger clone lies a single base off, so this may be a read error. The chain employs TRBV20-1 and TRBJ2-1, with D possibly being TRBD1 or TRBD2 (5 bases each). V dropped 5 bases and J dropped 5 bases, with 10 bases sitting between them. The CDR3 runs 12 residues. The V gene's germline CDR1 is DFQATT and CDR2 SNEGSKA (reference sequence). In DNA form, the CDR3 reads TGCAGTGCTTGGGGACGGAACAATGAGCAGTTCTTC. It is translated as CSAWGRNNEQFF.

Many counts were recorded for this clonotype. The CDR3 sequence: CATSENRVGQPQHF. CDR3 sequence (DNA): TGTGCCACCAGTGAAAACAGGGTAGGTCAGCCCCAGCATTTT. This chain links TRBV24-1 with TRBJ1-5; maybe TRBD1 (6 bases). Per the germline V gene, CDR1 is KGHDR and CDR2 is SFDVKD. V was shortened by 4 bases and J by 6 bases, with 12 bases between the two germline ends. The CDR3 covers 14 residues.

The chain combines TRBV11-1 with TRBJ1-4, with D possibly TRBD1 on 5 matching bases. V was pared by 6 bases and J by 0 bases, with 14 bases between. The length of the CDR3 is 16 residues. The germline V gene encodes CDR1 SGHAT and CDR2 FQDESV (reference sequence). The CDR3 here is CASSWGRRTTNEKLFF. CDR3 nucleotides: TGTGCCAGCAGTTGGGGCAGGCGAACAACTAATGAAAAACTGTTTTTT.

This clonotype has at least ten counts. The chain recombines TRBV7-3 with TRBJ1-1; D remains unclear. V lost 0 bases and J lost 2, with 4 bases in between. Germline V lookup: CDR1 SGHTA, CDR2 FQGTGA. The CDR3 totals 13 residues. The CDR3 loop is CASSLTANTEAFF. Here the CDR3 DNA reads TGTGCCAGCAGCTTAACGGCCAACACTGAAGCTTTCTTT. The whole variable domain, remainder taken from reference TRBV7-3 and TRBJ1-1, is GAGVSQTPSNKVTEKGKYVELRCDPISGHTALYWYRQSLGQGPEFLIYFQGTGAADDSGLPNDRFFAVRPEGSVSTLKIQRTERGDSAVYLCASSLTANTEAFFGQGTRLTVV.

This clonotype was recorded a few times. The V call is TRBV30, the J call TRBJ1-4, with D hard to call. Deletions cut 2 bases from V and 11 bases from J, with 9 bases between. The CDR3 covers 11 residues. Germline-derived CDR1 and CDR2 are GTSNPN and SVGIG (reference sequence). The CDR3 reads CAWSISGKLFF. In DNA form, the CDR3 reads TGTGCCTGGAGTATCTCGGGGAAACTGTTTTTT.

The CDR3 DNA sequence: TGTGCCAGCAGTTTAGTAGGTCCGACTTACAATGAGCAGTTCTTC. Protein sequence: CASSLVGPTYNEQFF. V is TRBV12-3 or TRBV12-4 and J is TRBJ2-1; D unclear. This CDR3 spans 15 amino acids. V lost 1 base and J lost 4, with 11 bases in between.

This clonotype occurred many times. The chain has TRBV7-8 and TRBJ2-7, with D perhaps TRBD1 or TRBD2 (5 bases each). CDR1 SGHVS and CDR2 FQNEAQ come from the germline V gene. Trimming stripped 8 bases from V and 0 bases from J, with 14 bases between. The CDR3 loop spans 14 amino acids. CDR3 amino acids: CASYRDPGSYEQYF. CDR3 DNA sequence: TGTGCCAGCTACCGGGACCCCGGCTCCTACGAGCAGTACTTC.

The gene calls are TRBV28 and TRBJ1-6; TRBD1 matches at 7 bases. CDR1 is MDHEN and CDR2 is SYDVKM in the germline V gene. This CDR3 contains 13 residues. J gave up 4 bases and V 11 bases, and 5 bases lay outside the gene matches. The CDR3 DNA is TGTGCCTCTTTGGACAGGTATAATTCACCCCTCCACTTT. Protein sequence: CASLDRYNSPLHF. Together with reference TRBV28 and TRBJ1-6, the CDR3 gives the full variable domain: DVKVTQSSRYLVKRTGEKVFLECVQDMDHENMFWYRQDPGLGLRLIYFSYDVKMKEKGDIPEGYSVSREKKERFSLILESASTNQTSMYLCASLDRYNSPLHFGNGTRLTVT.

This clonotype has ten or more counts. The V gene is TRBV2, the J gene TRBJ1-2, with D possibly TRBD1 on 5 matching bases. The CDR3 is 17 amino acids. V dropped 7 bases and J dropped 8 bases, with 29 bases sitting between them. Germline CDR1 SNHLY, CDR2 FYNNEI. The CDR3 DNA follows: TGTGCCAGCATGAGGGGAAGCGGCGGTGCCACCGGGTCGGGCTACACCTTC. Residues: CASMRGSGGATGSGYTF.

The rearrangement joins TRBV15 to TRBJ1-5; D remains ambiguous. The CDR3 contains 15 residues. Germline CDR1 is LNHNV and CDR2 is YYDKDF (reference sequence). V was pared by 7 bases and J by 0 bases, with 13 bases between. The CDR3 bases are TGTGCCACCACGTCATTGGAATATAGCAATCAGCCCCAGCATTTT. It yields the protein CATTSLEYSNQPQHF.

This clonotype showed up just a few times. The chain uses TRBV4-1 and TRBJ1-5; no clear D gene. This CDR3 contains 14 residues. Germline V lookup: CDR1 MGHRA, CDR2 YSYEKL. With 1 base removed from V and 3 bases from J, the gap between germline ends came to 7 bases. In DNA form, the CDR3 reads TGCGCCAGCAGCCAAGTACAGAACAATCAGCCCCAGCATTTT. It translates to CASSQVQNNQPQHF.

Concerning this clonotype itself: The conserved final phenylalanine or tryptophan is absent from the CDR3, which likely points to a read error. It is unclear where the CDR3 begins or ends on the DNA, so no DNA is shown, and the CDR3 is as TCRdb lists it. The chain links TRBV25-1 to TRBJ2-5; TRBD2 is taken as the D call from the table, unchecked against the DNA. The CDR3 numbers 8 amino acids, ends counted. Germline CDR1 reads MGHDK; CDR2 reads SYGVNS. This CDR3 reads CASSRGTS.

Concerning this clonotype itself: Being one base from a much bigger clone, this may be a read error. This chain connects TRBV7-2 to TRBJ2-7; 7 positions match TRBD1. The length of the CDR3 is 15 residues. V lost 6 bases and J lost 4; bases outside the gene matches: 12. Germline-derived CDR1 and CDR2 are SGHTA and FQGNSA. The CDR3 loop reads CASSRAGDRWYEQYF. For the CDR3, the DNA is TGTGCCAGCAGTCGCGCAGGGGACAGATGGTACGAGCAGTACTTC.

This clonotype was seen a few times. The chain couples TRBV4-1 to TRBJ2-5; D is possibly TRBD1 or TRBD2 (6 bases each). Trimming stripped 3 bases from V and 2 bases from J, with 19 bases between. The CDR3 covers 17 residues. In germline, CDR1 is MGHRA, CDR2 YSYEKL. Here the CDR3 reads CASSQDGGEGVQETQYF. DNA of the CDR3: TGCGCCAGCAGCCAGGACGGGGGCGAGGGTGTACAAGAGACCCAGTACTTC.

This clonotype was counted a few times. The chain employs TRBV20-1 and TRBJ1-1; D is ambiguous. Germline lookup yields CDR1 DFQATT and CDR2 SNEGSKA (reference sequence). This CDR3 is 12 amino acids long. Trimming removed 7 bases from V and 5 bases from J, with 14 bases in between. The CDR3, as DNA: TGCAGTGTTAAGGACCTGGGTACTGAAGCTTTCTTT. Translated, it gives CSVKDLGTEAFF.

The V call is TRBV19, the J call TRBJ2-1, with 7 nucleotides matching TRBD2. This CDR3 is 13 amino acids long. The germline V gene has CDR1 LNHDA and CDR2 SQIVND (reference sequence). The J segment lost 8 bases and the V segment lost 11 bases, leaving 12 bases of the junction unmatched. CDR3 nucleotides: TGTGCCTGGAGTGGACTAGGTCAGGATGAGCAGTTCTTC. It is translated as CAWSGLGQDEQFF. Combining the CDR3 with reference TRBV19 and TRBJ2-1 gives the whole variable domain DGGITQSPKYLFRKEGQNVTLSCEQNLNHDAMYWYRQDPGQGLRLIYYSQIVNDFQKGDIAEGYSVSREKKESFPLTVTSAQKNPTAFYLCAWSGLGQDEQFFGPGTRLTVL.

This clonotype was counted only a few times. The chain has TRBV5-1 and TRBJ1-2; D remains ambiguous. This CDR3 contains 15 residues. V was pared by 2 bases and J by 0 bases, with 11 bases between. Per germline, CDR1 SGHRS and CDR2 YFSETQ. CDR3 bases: TGCGCCAGCAGCTTCCAGGCGACAACTAACTATGGCTACACCTTC. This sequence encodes CASSFQATTNYGYTF. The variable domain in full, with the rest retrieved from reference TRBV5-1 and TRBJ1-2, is KAGVTQTPRYLIKTRGQQVTLSCSPISGHRSVSWYQQTPGQGLQFLFEYFSETQRNKGNFPGRFSGRQFSNSRSEMNVSTLELGDSALYLCASSFQATTNYGYTFGSGTRLTVV.

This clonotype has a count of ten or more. The CDR3 spells CASATVPYNEQFF. Here the CDR3 DNA reads TGTGCCAGCGCGACAGTGCCCTACAATGAGCAGTTCTTC. This chain links TRBV19 with TRBJ2-1; weak D call: TRBD1 (5 bases). From germline, CDR1 is LNHDA and CDR2 SQIVND (reference sequence). The CDR3 loop spans 13 amino acids. V shed 9 bases and J shed 2 bases, with 11 bases lying between them.

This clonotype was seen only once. This chain's CDR3 is CAISEGTGGGGYTF. The CDR3 nucleotides read TGTGCCATCAGTGAGGGGACAGGGGGCGGGGGCTACACCTTC. The rearrangement uses TRBV10-3 and TRBJ1-2; TRBD1 matches at 12 bases. The V gene end was trimmed by 2 bases and the J gene end by 8 bases; junction bases not matched to a gene: 3. The germline gives CDR1 ENHRY, CDR2 SYGVKD. CDR3 length equals 14 residues.

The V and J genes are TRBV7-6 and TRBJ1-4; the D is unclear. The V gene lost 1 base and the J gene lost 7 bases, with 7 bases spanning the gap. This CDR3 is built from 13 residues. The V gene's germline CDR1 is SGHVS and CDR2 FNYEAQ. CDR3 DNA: TGTGCCAGCAGCTTAGGCAGGCTTGAAAAACTGTTTTTT. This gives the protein CASSLGRLEKLFF.

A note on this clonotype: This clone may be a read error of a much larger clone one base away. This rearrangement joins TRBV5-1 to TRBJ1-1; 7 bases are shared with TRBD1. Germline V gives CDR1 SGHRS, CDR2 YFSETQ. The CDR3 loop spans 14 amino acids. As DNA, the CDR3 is TGCGCCAGCAGATTGGGACAGTCGAACACTGAAGCTTTCTTT. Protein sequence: CASRLGQSNTEAFF.

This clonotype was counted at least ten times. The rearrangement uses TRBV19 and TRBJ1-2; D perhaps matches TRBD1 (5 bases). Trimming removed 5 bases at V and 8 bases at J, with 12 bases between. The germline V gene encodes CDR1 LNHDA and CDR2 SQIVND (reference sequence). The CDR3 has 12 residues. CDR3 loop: CASSYQGIGYTF. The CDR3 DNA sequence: TGTGCCAGTAGTTACCAGGGAATCGGCTACACCTTC.

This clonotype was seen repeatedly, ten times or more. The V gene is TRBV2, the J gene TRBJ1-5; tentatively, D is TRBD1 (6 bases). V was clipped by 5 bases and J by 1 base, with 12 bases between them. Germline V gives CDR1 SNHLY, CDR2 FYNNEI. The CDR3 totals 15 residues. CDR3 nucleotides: TGTGCCAGCAGTACCCTTCAGGGGAGCAATCAGCCCCAGCATTTT. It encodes CASSTLQGSNQPQHF.

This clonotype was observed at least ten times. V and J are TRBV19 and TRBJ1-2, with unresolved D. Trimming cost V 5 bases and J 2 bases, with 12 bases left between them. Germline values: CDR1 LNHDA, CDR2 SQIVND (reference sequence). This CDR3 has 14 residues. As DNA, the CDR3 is TGTGCCAGTAGTGATACGTCTGCGAACTATGGCTACACCTTC. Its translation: CASSDTSANYGYTF.

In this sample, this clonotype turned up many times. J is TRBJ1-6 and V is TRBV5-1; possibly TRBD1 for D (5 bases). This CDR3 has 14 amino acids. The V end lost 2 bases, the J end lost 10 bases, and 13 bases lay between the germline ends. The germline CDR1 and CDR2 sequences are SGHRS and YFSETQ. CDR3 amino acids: CASSLGRDESPLHF. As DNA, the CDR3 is TGCGCCAGCAGCTTAGGCAGGGATGAGTCACCCCTCCACTTT.

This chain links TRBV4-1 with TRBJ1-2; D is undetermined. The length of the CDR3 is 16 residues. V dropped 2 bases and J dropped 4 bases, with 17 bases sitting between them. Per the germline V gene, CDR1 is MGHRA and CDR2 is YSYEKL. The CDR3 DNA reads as TGCGCCAGCAGCCAAACTGAAGGAAAATTAGGCTATGGCTACACCTTC. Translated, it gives CASSQTEGKLGYGYTF.